This T cell receptor beta chain was observed in a study of PD-1 blockade in classical Hodgkin lymphoma. General observations from the study: Possible causes of repertoire differences, disease activity or prior therapy, remain undefined. CD8+ TCR diversity did not rise significantly by C4D1, unlike CD4+. Newly diagnosed patients were said to have less baseline TCR diversity than healthy donors did. Those patients who began receiving nivolumab less than 1 year after ASCT had lower diversity, and they were excluded.

This CDR3 is 15 amino acids long. Trimming removed 1 base at V and 4 bases at J, with 13 bases between. The V gene's germline CDR1 is SGHVS and CDR2 FQNEAQ. Every patient was affected by relapse after autologous stem cell transplantation, while exposure to brentuximab vedotin was not uniform. The table came from immunoSEQ multiplex PCR; TCRdb's copy has only in-frame clones and leaves some out. The sample lists about 11,000 clones; approximately 77% were seen once. Concerning this clone: Its antigen is undetermined.

The TCR comes from a human donor with classical Hodgkin lymphoma. The V gene is TRBV7-8, the J gene TRBJ1-2; possibly TRBD1 for D (6 bases). Sequences were derived from peripheral blood mononuclear cells (PBMCs), sampled at baseline. CDR3 nucleotides: TGTGCCAGCAGCTTAGGGACAGCCTCTAGCTATGGCTACACCTTC. This codes for CASSLGTASSYGYTF.